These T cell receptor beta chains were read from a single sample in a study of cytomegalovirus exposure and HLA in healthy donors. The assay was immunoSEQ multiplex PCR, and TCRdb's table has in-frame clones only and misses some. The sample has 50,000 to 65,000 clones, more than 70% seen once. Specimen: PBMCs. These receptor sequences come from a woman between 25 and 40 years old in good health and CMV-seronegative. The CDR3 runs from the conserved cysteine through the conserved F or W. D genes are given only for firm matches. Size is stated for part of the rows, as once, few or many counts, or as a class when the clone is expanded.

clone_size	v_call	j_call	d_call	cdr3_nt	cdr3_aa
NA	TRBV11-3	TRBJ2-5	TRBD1	TGTGCCAGCAGCCCCGGGACAGGGGTGGAGACCCAGTACTTC	CASSPGTGVETQYF
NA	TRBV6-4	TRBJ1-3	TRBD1	TGTGCCAGCAGGGCACACCACAGGGGCGGAAACACCATATATTTT	CASRAHHRGGNTIYF
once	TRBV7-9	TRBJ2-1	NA	TGTGCCAGCAGCTTAGGGGGTAGCGCCTTGGACTACAATGAGCAGTTCTTC	CASSLGGSALDYNEQFF
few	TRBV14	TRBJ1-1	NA	TGTGCCAGCAGCCAAGATATTGGGGGGGGAAACACTGAAGCTTTCTTT	CASSQDIGGGNTEAFF
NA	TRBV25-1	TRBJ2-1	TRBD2	TGTGCCAGCAATCTAGCGGGAGATGTCCACAATGAGCAGTTCTTC	CASNLAGDVHNEQFF
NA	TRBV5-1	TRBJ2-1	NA	TGCGCCAGCAGCTTGGGTTCAGACAATGAGCAGTTCTTC	CASSLGSDNEQFF
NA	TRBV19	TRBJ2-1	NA	TGTGCCAGTAGCCCCGGCGGGGCAGTCTCCTACAATGAGCAGTTCTTC	CASSPGGAVSYNEQFF
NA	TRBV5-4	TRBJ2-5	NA	TGTGCCAGCAGCTTGACAGGGCTTCAAGAGACCCAGTACTTC	CASSLTGLQETQYF
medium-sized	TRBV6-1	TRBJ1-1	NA	TGTGCCAGCAACCTCCAGGGATCCACTGAAGCTTTCTTT	CASNLQGSTEAFF
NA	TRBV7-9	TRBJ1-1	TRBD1	TGTGCCAGCAGCCTCTACAGGGGATCGGACACTGAAGCTTTCTTT	CASSLYRGSDTEAFF
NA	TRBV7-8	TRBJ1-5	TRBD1	TGTGCCAGCAGCCCGGAGGGACAGACCCACAATCAGCCCCAGCATTTT	CASSPEGQTHNQPQHF
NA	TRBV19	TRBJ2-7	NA	TGTGCCAGTAGCTTGGAGGGGTACGAGCAGTACTTC	CASSLEGYEQYF
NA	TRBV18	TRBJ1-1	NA	TGTGCCAGCTCAGGCCAGGAGAACACTGAAGCTTTCTTT	CASSGQENTEAFF
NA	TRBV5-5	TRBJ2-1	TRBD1	TGTGCCAGCAGCCAGGGGACAGGCAACTACAATGAGCAGTTCTTC	CASSQGTGNYNEQFF
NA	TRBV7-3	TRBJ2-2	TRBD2	TGTGCCAGCAGCCCTGGGAGGGCCGAAGGAGGGGAGCTGTTTTTT	CASSPGRAEGGELFF
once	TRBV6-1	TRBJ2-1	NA	TGTGCCAGCGCGGTCGACCACTCCTACAATGAGCAGTTCTTC	CASAVDHSYNEQFF
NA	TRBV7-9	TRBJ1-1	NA	TGTGCCAGCAGCCTTGGGGGGGGGTTAAGGAACACTGAAGCTTTCTTT	CASSLGGGLRNTEAFF
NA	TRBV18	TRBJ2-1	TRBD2	TGTGCCAGCTCACCCACGGGAGGAGCGGGAGCGCTTAATGAGCAGTTCTTC	CASSPTGGAGALNEQFF
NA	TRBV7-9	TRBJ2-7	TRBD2	TGTGCCAGCAGCTCGAGGACTAGCGGGAGCTACGAGCAGTACTTC	CASSSRTSGSYEQYF
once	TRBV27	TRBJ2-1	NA	TGTGCCAGCAGTTCCAGGGGCTCAACTAACAATGAGCAGTTCTTC	CASSSRGSTNNEQFF
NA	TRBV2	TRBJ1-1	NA	TGTGCCAGCAGTGAGGCGGGGGGGCTAGAAGCTTTCTTT	CASSEAGGLEAFF
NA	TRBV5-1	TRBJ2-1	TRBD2	TGCGCCAGCAGAGGGACTAGCGGGAGGGGCGGGCAGTTCTTC	CASRGTSGRGGQFF
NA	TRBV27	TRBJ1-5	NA	TGTGCCAGCAGTTCGGGGGTTATTCAGCCCCAGCATTTT	CASSSGVIQPQHF
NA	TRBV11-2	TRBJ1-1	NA	TGTGCCAGCACCAGGGGCCCCTTGGCAGCTTTCTTT	CASTRGPLAAFF
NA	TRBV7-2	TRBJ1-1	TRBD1	TGTGCCAGCAGCCGGGACAGGGTTGAAGCTTTCTTT	CASSRDRVEAFF
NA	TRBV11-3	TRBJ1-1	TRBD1	TGTGCCAGCAGCGAAGGGACAGCCACTGAAGCTTTCTTT	CASSEGTATEAFF
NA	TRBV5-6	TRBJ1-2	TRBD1	TGTGCCAGCAGCTTGGAGGGACAGGGAACATATAACTATGGCTACACCTTC	CASSLEGQGTYNYGYTF
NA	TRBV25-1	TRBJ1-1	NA	TGTGCCAGCAGTCCCCAGGGGAACACTGAAGCTTTCTTT	CASSPQGNTEAFF
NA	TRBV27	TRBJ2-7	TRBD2	TGTGCCAGCAGTTTGACTAGCGGGAGCCCCTACGAGCAGTACTTC	CASSLTSGSPYEQYF
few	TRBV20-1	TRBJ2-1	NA	TGCAGTGCTAGAGATCAGGTCTGGCAGTTCTTC	CSARDQVWQFF
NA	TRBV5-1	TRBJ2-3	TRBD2	TGCGCCAGCAGCTTAGCGGGAGAGTATGATACGCAGTATTTT	CASSLAGEYDTQYF
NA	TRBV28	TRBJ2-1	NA	TGTGCCAGCAGTTACCCGGACATGTACAATGAGCAGTTCTTC	CASSYPDMYNEQFF
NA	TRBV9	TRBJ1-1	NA	TGTGCCAGCAGCGTAGATCCGGGACAACGAGGGAACACTGAAGCTTTCTTT	CASSVDPGQRGNTEAFF
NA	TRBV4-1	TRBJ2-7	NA	TGCGCCAGCAGCCAAGGAGGGAGGACGGACTTC	CASSQGGRTDF
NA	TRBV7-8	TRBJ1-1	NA	TGTGCCAGCAGCTTAGCGCATTCAGGGTTTGAAGCTTTCTTT	CASSLAHSGFEAFF
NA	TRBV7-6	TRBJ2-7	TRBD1	TGTGCCGTCTCGGACAGGGGTTACGAGCAGTACTTC	CAVSDRGYEQYF
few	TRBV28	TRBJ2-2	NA	TGTGCCAGCAGACACCCCTCAGGGTTGCCCGGGGAGCTGTTTTTT	CASRHPSGLPGELFF
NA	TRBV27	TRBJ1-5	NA	TGTGCCAGTGGGCCGGGCAATCAGCCCCAGCATTTT	CASGPGNQPQHF
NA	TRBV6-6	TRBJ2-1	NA	TGTGCCAGCAGCTCCCCAGGGCTCTCCTACAATGAGCAGTTCTTC	CASSSPGLSYNEQFF
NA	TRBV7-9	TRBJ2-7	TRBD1	TGTGCCAGCAGCTTTGGGACAGGGGGCGAATACGAGCAGTACTTC	CASSFGTGGEYEQYF